This T cell receptor beta chain was captured in a study of blood T cell repertoires in COVID-19. At the level of the study: Spain, Italy and the United States supplied samples that represented acute and convalescent COVID-19. The cDNA or gDNA used as material had been derived from T cells, B-cell-depleted T cells, or PBMCs.

Sequencing was performed with immunoSEQ multiplex PCR; in TCRdb, only in-frame clones are kept and a portion is missing. Here the sample spans around 260,000 clones, more than 70% being singletons. This CDR3 is built from 13 residues. V dropped 1 base and J dropped 7 bases, with 10 bases sitting between them. The V gene's germline CDR1 is SGHTA and CDR2 FQGNSA. This rearrangement joins TRBV7-2 to TRBJ1-1; perhaps TRBD1 as D (5 bases). Sequencing used peripheral blood. The sequence derives from a woman aged 45 to 65 with acute or convalescent COVID-19. The CDR3 reads CASSLEGQGEAFF. CDR3 in DNA: TGTGCCAGCAGCTTAGAGGGGCAGGGTGAAGCTTTCTTT.